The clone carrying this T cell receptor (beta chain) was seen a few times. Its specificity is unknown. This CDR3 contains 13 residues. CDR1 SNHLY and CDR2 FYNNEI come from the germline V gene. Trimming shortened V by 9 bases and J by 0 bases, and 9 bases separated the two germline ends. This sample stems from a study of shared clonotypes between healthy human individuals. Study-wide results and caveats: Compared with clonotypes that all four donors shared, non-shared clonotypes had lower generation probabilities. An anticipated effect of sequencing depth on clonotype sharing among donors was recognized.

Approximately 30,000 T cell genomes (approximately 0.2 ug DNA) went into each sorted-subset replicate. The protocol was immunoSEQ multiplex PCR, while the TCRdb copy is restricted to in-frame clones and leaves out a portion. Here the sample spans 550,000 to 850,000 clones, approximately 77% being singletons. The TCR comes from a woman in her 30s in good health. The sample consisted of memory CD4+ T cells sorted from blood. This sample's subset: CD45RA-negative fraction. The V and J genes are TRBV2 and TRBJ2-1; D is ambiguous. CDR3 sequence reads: CARARSSYNEQFF. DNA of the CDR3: TGTGCCAGGGCTAGGAGCTCCTACAATGAGCAGTTCTTC.